This entry lists 11 T cell receptor beta chains sequenced from one sample in a study of cytomegalovirus exposure and HLA in healthy donors. PCR involved 60 Vbeta and 13 Jbeta primers. The table came from immunoSEQ multiplex PCR; TCRdb's copy has only in-frame clones and leaves some out. There are 150,000 to 180,000 clones in the sample; roughly 74% occur only once, and approximately 2.6% lies in the top ten. The sample consisted of PBMCs. These receptor sequences come from a man younger than 35 in good health and CMV-seronegative.

This chain's CDR3 is CASSLLGTGDEKLFF. CDR3 coding DNA: TGCGCCAGCAGCTTGCTTGGGACAGGGGATGAAAAACTGTTTTTT. The chain recombines TRBV5-1 with TRBJ1-4; 10 nucleotides align to TRBD1. J was trimmed by 6 bases and V by 1 base; bases with no gene match: 3. This CDR3 is built from 15 residues. The germline gives CDR1 SGHRS, CDR2 YFSETQ.

This chain joins TRBV4-1 and TRBJ1-4; 10 bases are a match to TRBD1. The CDR3 length is 15 residues. With 2 bases clipped from V and 9 bases from J, the junction kept 6 bases outside the gene matches. Germline lookup yields CDR1 MGHRA and CDR2 YSYEKL. The CDR3 region is CASSQTGTGEKKLFF. The CDR3 DNA reads TGCGCCAGCAGCCAAACCGGGACAGGGGAAAAAAAACTGTTTTTT.

The genes are TRBV5-4 and TRBJ1-2; the match to TRBD1 covers 9 bases. V gave up 2 bases and J gave up 8 bases; unmatched junction bases: 10. The length of the CDR3 is 15 residues. Per the germline V gene, CDR1 is SGHNT and CDR2 is YYREEE (reference sequence). CDR3 amino acids: CASSFLGTGSGGYTF. In DNA, the CDR3 is TGTGCCAGCAGCTTTTTAGGGACAGGGAGCGGGGGCTACACCTTC.

The chain uses TRBV10-1 and TRBJ2-2; 9 bases fit TRBD2. The ends lost 2 bases at V and 6 bases at J; junction bases unmatched: 4. This CDR3 is built from 15 residues. Germline V gives CDR1 WNHNN, CDR2 SYGVQD (reference sequence). For the CDR3, the DNA is TGCGCCAGCAGTGAGGCTAGCGGGGAGGCCGGGGAGCTGTTTTTT. This codes for CASSEASGEAGELFF.

For this clone: A junction boundary mismatches the germline segment, possibly from a read error. The V and J genes are TRBV6-4 and TRBJ2-4, with 7 positions matching TRBD1. This CDR3 is 14 amino acids long. Per germline, CDR1 MRHNA and CDR2 SNTAGT. The CDR3 sequence: CASSPPTGKNSQYF. The CDR3 DNA sequence: TGTGCCAGCAGTCCCCCGACAGGGAAAAACAGTCAGTACTTC.

The chain carries TRBV7-8 and TRBJ1-4, with 11 nucleotides matching TRBD1. The CDR3 has 12 residues. The junction had 7 bases not matched to a gene; V was cut back by 5 bases and J by 17 bases. The germline CDR1 and CDR2 sequences are SGHVS and FQNEAQ. This CDR3 is CASSLGQGVPFF. CDR3 DNA sequence: TGTGCCAGCAGCCTGGGACAGGGGGTCCCTTTTTTT.

V is TRBV7-9 and J is TRBJ1-1; D is possibly TRBD1 (6 bases). CDR1 and CDR2 (germline): SEHNR, FQNEAQ (reference sequence). The CDR3 has 16 residues. V lost 1 base to trimming and J lost 3 bases, with 15 bases between them. CDR3 sequence reads: CASSLERTEPYTEAFF. As DNA, the CDR3 is TGTGCCAGCAGCTTAGAAAGGACAGAACCTTACACTGAAGCTTTCTTT.

V usage is TRBV13 and J usage is TRBJ2-2; D might be TRBD2 (5 bases). CDR3 length equals 18 residues. The germline gives CDR1 PRHDT, CDR2 FYEKMQ (reference sequence). Trimming removed 1 base from V and 3 bases from J, with 18 bases in between. The CDR3 here is CASSLEGLGMRDTGELFF. The CDR3 nucleotides are TGTGCCAGCAGCTTAGAAGGTTTAGGGATGAGGGACACCGGGGAGCTGTTTTTT.

V gene TRBV9 combines with J gene TRBJ1-1; D is perhaps TRBD1 (5 bases). Germline CDR1 and CDR2: SGDLS and YYNGEE. Deletions cut 0 bases from V and 1 base from J, with 7 bases between. The CDR3 has 14 residues. This CDR3 is CASSVGGANTEAFF. The CDR3 region has the DNA TGTGCCAGCAGCGTAGGGGGCGCGAACACTGAAGCTTTCTTT.

The chain joins TRBV19 to TRBJ1-5; TRBD1 agrees at 7 bases. Trimming cost V 3 bases and J 2 bases; bases outside gene matches: 4. The CDR3 is 15 residues long. The V gene's germline CDR1 is LNHDA and CDR2 SQIVND (reference sequence). The CDR3 coding sequence is TGTGCCAGTAGTATTGGAGGGACAGGCAATCAGCCCCAGCATTTT. Its translation: CASSIGGTGNQPQHF.

The J gene is TRBJ2-1, the V gene TRBV9; D possibly corresponds to TRBD1 (6 bases). CDR1 is SGDLS and CDR2 is YYNGEE in the germline V gene. Deletions cut 3 bases from V and 3 bases from J, with 10 bases between. The CDR3 is 14 residues long. The CDR3 region is CASSAGTSYNEQFF. The DNA of the CDR3 is TGTGCCAGCAGCGCTGGGACAAGCTACAATGAGCAGTTCTTC.